This T cell receptor beta chain came from a study of tumor-infiltrating lymphocytes in primary liver carcinoma. The authors made TCR beta cDNA from 500 to 600 ng total RNA with a constant-region primer. Slightly modified ARM-PCR, run as three nested multiplex PCR rounds, produced the TCR beta libraries. PCR rounds one and two used TRBV1-TRBV30 forward primers with a C-beta reverse primer for around 10 cycles each. TCRdb re-called the multiplex PCR reads with MiXCR, one entry per CDR3 protein. The table includes 95,000 to 150,000 distinct CDR3 sequences, 55% to 75% detected once. This clonotype was seen repeatedly, ten times or more. With 2 bases removed from V and 5 bases from J, the gap between germline ends came to 12 bases. This CDR3 comprises 15 residues. Co-extraction of RNA and DNA was performed on roughly 17-32 mg of unsorted bulk tissue.

The clonotype was recovered from a woman aged 55 to 70 with primary liver carcinoma and hepatitis B virus infection. Input material: liver tumor tissue from sampling region 1. Subset in this sample: tumor region T1, superior pole. The chain has TRBV12-3 or TRBV12-4 and TRBJ1-4, with a tentative D call TRBD1 (5 bases). Written as DNA, the CDR3 is TGTGCCAGCAGTTTAAGGGCAGGGAGAAATGAAAAACTGTTTTTT. It codes for CASSLRAGRNEKLFF.